Below, 14 T cell receptor beta chains from the same sample are listed, as sequenced in a study of T-cell reconstitution after alpha-beta-depleted transplantation in children (dated by TCRdb to the mid-2010s). The sample's treatment or condition label is to be understood as: allogeneic hematopoietic cell transplantation with graft depleted of TCRalphabeta T cells and CD19 B cells. Receptor libraries were prepared by PCR. TCRdb shows the sequencer as Illumina HiSeq 2500. TCR libraries were prepared with molecular barcoding, using unique molecular identifiers to normalize TCRbeta repertoire quantification. The public reads were quality trimmed at Q25 with fastp and then assembled into clones with MiXCR by TCRdb, keeping productive beta chains. Merged by CDR3 protein, the rows form single entries marked with the most common genes and DNA. The sample contains almost 250,000 distinct CDR3 sequences, under 30% of them found a single time. In total, the top ten clones hold less than 3.5% of the sample.

Material: PBMCs, obtained before TCRalphabeta/CD19-depleted stem cell transplant. The receptors come from a girl aged 2-10 years with Fanconi anemia, due to receive a stem cell transplant.

The chain links TRBV6-1 to TRBJ2-7; no clear D. From germline, CDR1 is MNHNS and CDR2 SASEGT. The CDR3 runs 13 residues. The V gene lost 7 bases and the J gene lost 0 bases, with 10 bases spanning the gap. CDR3 sequence: CASKEYSSYEQYF. In nucleotides, the CDR3 is TGTGCCAGCAAGGAGTACTCCTCCTACGAGCAGTACTTC.

The CDR3: CASSTKGLAGSTGELFF. The CDR3, as DNA: TGTGCCAGCAGCACCAAAGGACTAGCGGGAAGTACCGGGGAGCTGTTTTTT. V usage is TRBV11-1 and J usage is TRBJ2-2, with 12 bases aligning to TRBD2. V dropped 5 bases and J dropped 5; count of bases not matched to a gene: 9. The CDR3 consists of 17 residues. Germline assignment: CDR1 SGHAT and CDR2 FQDESV (reference sequence).

This clonotype appeared once. The chain joins TRBV29-1 to TRBJ2-1; D not certain. V shed 2 bases and J shed 10 bases, with 12 bases lying between them. This CDR3 is 12 amino acids long. The V gene's germline CDR1 is SQVTM and CDR2 ANQGSEA. The CDR3 region is CSVEKATEEQFF. Written as DNA, the CDR3 is TGCAGCGTTGAAAAGGCAACGGAGGAGCAGTTCTTC.

This clonotype was detected only a few times. The chain employs TRBV18 and TRBJ2-5; D gene unclear. Germline CDR1 reads KGHSH; CDR2 reads LQKENI. This CDR3 is 13 amino acids long. V lost 3 bases and J lost 7, with 12 bases in between. The CDR3 DNA reads as TGTGCCAGCTCACCTGGCTGGGAAGCGACCCAGTACTTC. Amino acid sequence: CASSPGWEATQYF.

This clonotype showed up just a few times. The chain uses TRBV6-1 and TRBJ2-1, with D unclear. Trimming pared 3 bases from V and 7 bases from J, leaving 10 bases between. Looked up from germline, CDR1 is MNHNS and CDR2 is SASEGT. This CDR3 is 13 amino acids long. In DNA form, the CDR3 reads TGTGCCAGCAGTGATTGGACGGTAAATGAGCAGTTCTTC. This translates into CASSDWTVNEQFF.

The rearrangement links TRBV20-1 to TRBJ2-1, with D possibly matching TRBD2 (6 bases). Looked up from germline, CDR1 is DFQATT and CDR2 is SNEGSKA (reference sequence). The V gene lost 5 bases and the J gene lost 4 bases, with 18 bases spanning the gap. This CDR3 contains 15 residues. This CDR3 is CSALNPGTVYNEQFF. The CDR3 DNA reads as TGCAGTGCTCTTAACCCCGGGACTGTTTACAATGAGCAGTTCTTC.

V is TRBV11-3 and J is TRBJ2-3; no firm D call. CDR1 and CDR2 (germline): SGHNT, YENEEA. The CDR3 sequence is 16 residues long. Trimming took 5 bases from V and 2 from J, leaving 17 bases between them. The CDR3 protein is CASSPYGQAHTDTQYF. CDR3 DNA sequence: TGTGCCAGCAGCCCATACGGGCAGGCACACACAGATACGCAGTATTTT.

The J gene is TRBJ2-5, the V gene TRBV5-4; 9 bases are shared with TRBD1. The CDR3 consists of 14 residues. Trimming removed 6 bases from V and 5 bases from J; junction bases left unmatched: 8. Germline CDR1 is SGHNT and CDR2 is YYREEE (reference sequence). The CDR3 loop reads CASTSGDRAETQYF. Written as DNA, the CDR3 is TGTGCCAGCACCTCCGGGGACAGGGCGGAGACCCAGTACTTC.

The chain employs TRBV7-9 and TRBJ2-3; D might be TRBD2 (6 bases). This CDR3 has 16 residues. Germline V gene lookup returns CDR1 SEHNR and CDR2 FQNEAQ (reference sequence). V was cut by 1 base and J by 0 bases, with 11 bases left in between. CDR3: CASSLDPGLSTDTQYF. DNA of the CDR3: TGTGCCAGCAGCTTAGACCCGGGACTCAGCACAGATACGCAGTATTTT.

On this clonotype: A much larger clone differs from this one at a single base, so this may be a read error. This chain connects TRBV12-3 or TRBV12-4 to TRBJ2-1, with 9 bases fitting TRBD2. There are 18 residues in the CDR3. The CDR3 DNA reads TGTGCCATCAGTTCTAAGGGACTAGCACCGAGCTCCTACAATGAGCAGTTCTTC. Protein: CAISSKGLAPSSYNEQFF.

The V and J genes are TRBV29-1 and TRBJ1-5; 8 positions agree with TRBD1. Germline CDR1 is SQVTM and CDR2 is ANQGSEA. The CDR3 runs to 13 residues. As DNA, the CDR3 is TGCAGTGTCCGGACAGGGAACAATCAGCCCCAGCATTTT. Amino acids: CSVRTGNNQPQHF.

This clonotype occurred a few times. J is TRBJ2-7 and V is TRBV28; D is undetermined. The germline CDR1 and CDR2 sequences are MDHEN and SYDVKM. With 3 bases removed from V and 0 bases from J, the gap between germline ends came to 9 bases. This CDR3 is 14 amino acids long. CDR3 residues: CASSFGVISYEQYF. The CDR3 coding sequence is TGTGCCAGCAGTTTTGGAGTGATCTCCTACGAGCAGTACTTC.

This clonotype was detected many times. J is TRBJ2-1 and V is TRBV12-3 or TRBV12-4; TRBD2 agrees at 10 bases. There are 15 residues in the CDR3. Trimming cost V 7 bases and J 3 bases; bases outside gene matches: 6. The CDR3 is CASTSGTSDYNEQFF. The CDR3, as DNA: TGTGCCAGCACCTCCGGGACTAGCGACTACAATGAGCAGTTCTTC.

For the CDR3, the DNA is TGTGCCAGCAGTGATGGCCAGGGGGCGTCGGCCGGGGAGCTGTTTTTT. Translation gives CASSDGQGASAGELFF. The chain carries TRBV2 and TRBJ2-2; 8 nucleotides agree with TRBD1. The CDR3 length is 16 residues. V shed 3 bases and J 6 bases; nucleotides not matched to a gene: 9. Germline V CDR1 and CDR2: SNHLY, FYNNEI.